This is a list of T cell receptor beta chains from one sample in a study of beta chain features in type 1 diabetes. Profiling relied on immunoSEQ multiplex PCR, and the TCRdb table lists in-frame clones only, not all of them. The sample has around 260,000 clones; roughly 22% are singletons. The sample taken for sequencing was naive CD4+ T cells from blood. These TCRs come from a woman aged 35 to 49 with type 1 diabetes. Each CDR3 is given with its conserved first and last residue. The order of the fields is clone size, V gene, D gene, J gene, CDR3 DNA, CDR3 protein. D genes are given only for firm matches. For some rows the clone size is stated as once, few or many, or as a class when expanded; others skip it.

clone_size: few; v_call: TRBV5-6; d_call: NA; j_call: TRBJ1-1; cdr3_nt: TGTGCCAGCATCGGGGGTGGGACTGAAGCTTTCTTT; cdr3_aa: CASIGGGTEAFF
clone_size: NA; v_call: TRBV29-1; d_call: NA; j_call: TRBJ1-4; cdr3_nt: TGCAGCGTTGCTACAGGGAAGGAAAAACTGTTTTTT; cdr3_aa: CSVATGKEKLFF
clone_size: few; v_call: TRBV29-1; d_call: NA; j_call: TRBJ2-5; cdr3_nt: TGCAGCGCCCGATGGACAGGGCGGGGGCAAGAGACCCAGTACTTC; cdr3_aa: CSARWTGRGQETQYF
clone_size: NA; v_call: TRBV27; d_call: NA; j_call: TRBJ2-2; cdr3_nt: TGTGCCAGCAGTTTATCTTCCGGGTACACCGGGGAGCTGTTTTTT; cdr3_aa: CASSLSSGYTGELFF
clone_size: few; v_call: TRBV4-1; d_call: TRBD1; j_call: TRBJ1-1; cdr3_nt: TGCGCCAGCAGCCAAGTTCCAGGACAGGGGTCAGCTTTCTTT; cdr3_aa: CASSQVPGQGSAFF
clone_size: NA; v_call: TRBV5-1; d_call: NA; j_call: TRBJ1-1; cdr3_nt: TGCGCCAGCAGCCGAGAAGGGAGTGAAGCTTTCTTT; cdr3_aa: CASSREGSEAFF
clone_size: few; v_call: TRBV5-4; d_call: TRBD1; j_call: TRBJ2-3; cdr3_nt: TGTGCCAGCAGCGCCCGGGACAGGGGCACAGATACGCAGTATTTT; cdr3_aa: CASSARDRGTDTQYF
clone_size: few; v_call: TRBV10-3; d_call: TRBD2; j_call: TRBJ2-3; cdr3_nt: TGTGCCATCAGCACTAGCGGGGGGGCAGATACGCAGTATTTT; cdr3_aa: CAISTSGGADTQYF
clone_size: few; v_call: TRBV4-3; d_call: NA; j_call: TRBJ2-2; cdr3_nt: TGCGCCAGCAGCCATTACATCCCTACAGGGAACACCGGGGAGCTGTTTTTT; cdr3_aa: CASSHYIPTGNTGELFF
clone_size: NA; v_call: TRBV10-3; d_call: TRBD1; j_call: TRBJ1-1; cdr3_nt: TGTGCCATCAGTGCGGGGACAGCTAACATGAACACTGAAGCTTTCTTT; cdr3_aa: CAISAGTANMNTEAFF
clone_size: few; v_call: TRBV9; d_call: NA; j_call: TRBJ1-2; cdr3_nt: TGTGCCAGCAGCGCCGGCCGGTCAATCCAAACTAATGGCTACACCTTC; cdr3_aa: CASSAGRSIQTNGYTF
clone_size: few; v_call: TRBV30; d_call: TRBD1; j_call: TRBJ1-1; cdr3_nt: TGTGCCTGGGCAGGGGGCTGGAACACTGAAGCTTTCTTT; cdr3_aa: CAWAGGWNTEAFF
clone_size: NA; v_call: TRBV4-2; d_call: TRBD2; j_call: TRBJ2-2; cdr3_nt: TGTGCCAGCAGCCAAGAACCCGGACTAGCGGGAGGGAACACCGGGGAGCTGTTTTTT; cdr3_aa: CASSQEPGLAGGNTGELFF
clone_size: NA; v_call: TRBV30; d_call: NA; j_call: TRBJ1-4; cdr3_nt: TGTGCCTGGAGTGGTTCCCTTTTTAATGAAAAACTGTTTTTT; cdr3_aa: CAWSGSLFNEKLFF
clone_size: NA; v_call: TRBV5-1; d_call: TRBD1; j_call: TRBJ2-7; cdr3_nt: TGCGCCAGCAGCACTGGGACAGCCAAGGACGAGCAGTACTTC; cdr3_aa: CASSTGTAKDEQYF
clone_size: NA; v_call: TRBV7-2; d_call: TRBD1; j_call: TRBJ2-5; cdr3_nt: TGTGCCAGCAGCGTCGACAGGGGCGGAGAGACCCAGTACTTC; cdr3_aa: CASSVDRGGETQYF
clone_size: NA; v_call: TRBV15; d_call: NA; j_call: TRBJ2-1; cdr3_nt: TGTGCCACCAGCAGTGGCGAAGGACAGATAGCAGGCAATGAGCAGTTCTTC; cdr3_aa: CATSSGEGQIAGNEQFF
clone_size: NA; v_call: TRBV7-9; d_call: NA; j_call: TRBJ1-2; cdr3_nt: TGTGCCAGCAGCCGGTGGGACACTAGGGACTATGGCTACACCTTC; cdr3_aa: CASSRWDTRDYGYTF
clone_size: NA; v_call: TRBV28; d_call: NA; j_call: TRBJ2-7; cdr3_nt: TGTGCCAGCAGGGACACCAGCTCCTACGAGCAGTACTTC; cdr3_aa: CASRDTSSYEQYF
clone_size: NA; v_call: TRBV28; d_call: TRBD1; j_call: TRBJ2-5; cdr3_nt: TGTGCCAGCAGTGGATTCAGGGGGCTCCAAGAGACCCAGTACTTC; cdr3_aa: CASSGFRGLQETQYF
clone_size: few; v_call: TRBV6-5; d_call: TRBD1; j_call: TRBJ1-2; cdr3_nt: TGTGCCAGCAGCTACGGGGGCCACAGGGGTTACTATGGCTACACCTTC; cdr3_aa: CASSYGGHRGYYGYTF
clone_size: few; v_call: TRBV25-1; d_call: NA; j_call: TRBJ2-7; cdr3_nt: TGTGCCAGCAGTGACGGCTACGAGCAGTACTTC; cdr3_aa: CASSDGYEQYF
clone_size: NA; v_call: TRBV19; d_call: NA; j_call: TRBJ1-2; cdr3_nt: TGTGCCAGTAGTATAACTTTCATTGATGGCTACACCTTC; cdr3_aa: CASSITFIDGYTF
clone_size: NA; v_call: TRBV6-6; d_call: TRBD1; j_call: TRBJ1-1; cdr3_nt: TGTGCCAGCAGTCTTGGGACAGGGAAAGCTTTCTTT; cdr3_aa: CASSLGTGKAFF
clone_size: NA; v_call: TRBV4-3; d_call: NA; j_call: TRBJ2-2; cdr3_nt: TGCGCCAGCAGCCAAGGGTCTAGTGGGGAGCTGTTTTTT; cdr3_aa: CASSQGSSGELFF
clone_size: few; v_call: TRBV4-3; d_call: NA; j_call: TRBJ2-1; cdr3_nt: TGCGCCAGCAGCCATGGCCGTCCGAGGGAGCAGTTCTTC; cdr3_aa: CASSHGRPREQFF
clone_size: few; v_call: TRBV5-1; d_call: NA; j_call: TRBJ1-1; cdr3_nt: TGCGCCAGCAGCCTAGACGCCACTCTGAACACTGAAGCTTTCTTT; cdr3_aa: CASSLDATLNTEAFF
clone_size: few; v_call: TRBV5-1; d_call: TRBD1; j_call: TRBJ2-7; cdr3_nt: TGCGCCAGCAGCTTGACGGGACAGGGAGAAGAGCAGTACTTC; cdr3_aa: CASSLTGQGEEQYF
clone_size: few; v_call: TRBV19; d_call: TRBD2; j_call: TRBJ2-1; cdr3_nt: TGTGCCAGTAGTCCATTAGCGGGAATCACGGACAATGAGCAGTTCTTC; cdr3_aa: CASSPLAGITDNEQFF
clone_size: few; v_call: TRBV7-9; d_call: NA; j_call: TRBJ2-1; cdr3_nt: TGTGCCAGCAGCTTGGAGGGCGTGCCGTGGAATGAGCAGTTCTTC; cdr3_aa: CASSLEGVPWNEQFF
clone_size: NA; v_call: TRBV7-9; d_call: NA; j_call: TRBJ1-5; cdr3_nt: TGTGCCAGCAGCAGCCAGGATCAGCCCCAGCATTTT; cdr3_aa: CASSSQDQPQHF
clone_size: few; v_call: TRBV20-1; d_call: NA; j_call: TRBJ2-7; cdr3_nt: TGCAGTGCTAAAACTTACTACGAGCAGTACTTC; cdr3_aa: CSAKTYYEQYF
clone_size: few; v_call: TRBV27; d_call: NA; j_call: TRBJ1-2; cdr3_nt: TGTGCCAGCATCCCTATGGCCGGGGTGAACTATGGCTACACCTTC; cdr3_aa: CASIPMAGVNYGYTF
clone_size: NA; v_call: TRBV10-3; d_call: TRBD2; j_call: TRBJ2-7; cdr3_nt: TGTGCCATCAGTGCACTACAGGCGGGAGTCGAGCAGTACTTC; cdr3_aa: CAISALQAGVEQYF
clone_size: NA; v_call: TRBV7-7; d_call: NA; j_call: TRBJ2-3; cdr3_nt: TGTGCTAGCAGCCCTCCAGGCACAGATACGCAGTATTTT; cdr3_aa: CASSPPGTDTQYF
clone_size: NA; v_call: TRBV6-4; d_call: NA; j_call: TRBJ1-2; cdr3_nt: TGTGCCAGCAGTGACGGCTTTGGCTACACCTTC; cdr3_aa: CASSDGFGYTF
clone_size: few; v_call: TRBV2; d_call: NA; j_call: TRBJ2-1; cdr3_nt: TGTGCCAGCAGTACCAGGGTTGAGCAGTTCTTC; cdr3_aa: CASSTRVEQFF
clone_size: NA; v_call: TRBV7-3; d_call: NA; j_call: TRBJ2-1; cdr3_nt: TGTGCCAGCAGCTCACCAGGGAATGAGCAGTTCTTC; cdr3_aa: CASSSPGNEQFF
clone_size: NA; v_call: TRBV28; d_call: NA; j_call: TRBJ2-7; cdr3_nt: TGTGCCACCACAAATTCCTACGAGCAGTACTTC; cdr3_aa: CATTNSYEQYF
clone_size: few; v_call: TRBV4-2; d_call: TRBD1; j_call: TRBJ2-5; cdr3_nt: TGTGCCAGCAGCCAAGGGGACAGAACGCAAGAGACCCAGTACTTC; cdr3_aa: CASSQGDRTQETQYF
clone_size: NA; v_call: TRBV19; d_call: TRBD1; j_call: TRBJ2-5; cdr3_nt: TGTGCCAGTTCAGGGGGAGAGACCCAGTACTTC; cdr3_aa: CASSGGETQYF
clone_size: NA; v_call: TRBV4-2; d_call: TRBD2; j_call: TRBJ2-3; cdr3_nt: TGTGCCAGCAGCCGATCAACTAGCGGGACGACAGATACGCAGTATTTT; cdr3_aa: CASSRSTSGTTDTQYF
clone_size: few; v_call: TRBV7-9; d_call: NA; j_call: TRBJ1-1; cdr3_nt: TGTGCCGGGGGAGGGAACACTGAAGCTTTCTTT; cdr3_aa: CAGGGNTEAFF